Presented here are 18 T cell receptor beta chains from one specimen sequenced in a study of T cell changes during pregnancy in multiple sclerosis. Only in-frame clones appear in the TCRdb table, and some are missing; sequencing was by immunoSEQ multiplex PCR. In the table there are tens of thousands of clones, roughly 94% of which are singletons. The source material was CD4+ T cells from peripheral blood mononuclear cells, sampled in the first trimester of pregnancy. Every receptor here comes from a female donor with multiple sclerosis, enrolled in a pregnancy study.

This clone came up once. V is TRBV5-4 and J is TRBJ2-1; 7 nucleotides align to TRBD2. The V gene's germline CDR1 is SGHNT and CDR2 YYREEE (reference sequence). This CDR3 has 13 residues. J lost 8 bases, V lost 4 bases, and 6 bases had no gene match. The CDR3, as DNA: TGTGCCAGCAGCGCGCCCGCGGGGGATGAGCAGTTCTTC. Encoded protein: CASSAPAGDEQFF.

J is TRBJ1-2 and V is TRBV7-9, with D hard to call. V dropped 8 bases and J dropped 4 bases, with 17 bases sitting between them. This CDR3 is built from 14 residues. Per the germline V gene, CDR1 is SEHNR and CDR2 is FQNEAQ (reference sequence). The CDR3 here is CASVLDPGAYGYTF. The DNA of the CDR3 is TGTGCCAGCGTATTGGACCCGGGAGCCTATGGCTACACCTTC.

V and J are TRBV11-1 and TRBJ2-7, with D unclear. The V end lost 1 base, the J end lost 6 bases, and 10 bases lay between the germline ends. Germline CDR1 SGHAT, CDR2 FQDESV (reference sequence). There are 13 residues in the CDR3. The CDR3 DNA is TGTGCCAGCAGCTTAGGTACAGTCGGCGAGCAGTACTTC. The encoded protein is CASSLGTVGEQYF.

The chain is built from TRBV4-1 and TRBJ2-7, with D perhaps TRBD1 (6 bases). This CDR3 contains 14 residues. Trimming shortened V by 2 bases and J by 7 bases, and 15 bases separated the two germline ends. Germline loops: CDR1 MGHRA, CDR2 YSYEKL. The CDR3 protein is CASSQPGQRKEQYF. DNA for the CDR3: TGCGCCAGCAGCCAACCGGGACAAAGGAAAGAGCAGTACTTC.

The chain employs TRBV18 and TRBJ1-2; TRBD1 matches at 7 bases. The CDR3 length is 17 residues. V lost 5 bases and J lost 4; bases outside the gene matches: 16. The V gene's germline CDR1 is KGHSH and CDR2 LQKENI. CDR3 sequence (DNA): TGTGCCAGCTCATCGGACAGGCTACCGTCAGGGGGCTATGGCTACACCTTC. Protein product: CASSSDRLPSGGYGYTF. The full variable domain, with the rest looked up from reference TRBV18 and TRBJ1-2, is NAGVMQNPRHLVRRRGQEARLRCSPMKGHSHVYWYRQLPEEGLKFMVYLQKENIIDESGMPKERFSAEFPKEGPSILRIQQVVRGDSAAYFCASSSDRLPSGGYGYTFGSGTRLTVV.

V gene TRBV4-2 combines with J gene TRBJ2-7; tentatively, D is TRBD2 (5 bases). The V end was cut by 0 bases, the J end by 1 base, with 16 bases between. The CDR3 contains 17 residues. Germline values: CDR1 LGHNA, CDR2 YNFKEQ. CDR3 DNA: TGTGCCAGCAGCCAAGAGGTAGCCAGCGGTCGGTCCTACGAGCAGTACTTC. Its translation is CASSQEVASGRSYEQYF.

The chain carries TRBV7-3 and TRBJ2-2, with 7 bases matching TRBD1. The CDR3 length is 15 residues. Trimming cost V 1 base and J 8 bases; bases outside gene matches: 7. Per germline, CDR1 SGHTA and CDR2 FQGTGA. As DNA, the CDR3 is TGTGCCAGCAGCTTAAACAGGGGAATGGCTGGGGAGCTGTTTTTT. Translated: CASSLNRGMAGELFF.

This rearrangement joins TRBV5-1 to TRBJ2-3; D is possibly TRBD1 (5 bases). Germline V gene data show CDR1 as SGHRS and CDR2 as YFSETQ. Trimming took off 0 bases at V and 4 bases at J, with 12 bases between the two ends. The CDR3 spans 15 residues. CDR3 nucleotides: TGCGCCAGCAGCTTGGGGGGCCCTGGCGCAGATACGCAGTATTTT. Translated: CASSLGGPGADTQYF.

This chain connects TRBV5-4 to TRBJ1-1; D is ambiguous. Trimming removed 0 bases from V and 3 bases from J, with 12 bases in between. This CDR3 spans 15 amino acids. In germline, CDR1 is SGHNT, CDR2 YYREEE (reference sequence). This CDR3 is CASSLGEGRDTEAFF. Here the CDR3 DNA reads TGTGCCAGCAGCTTGGGTGAGGGAAGGGACACTGAAGCTTTCTTT.

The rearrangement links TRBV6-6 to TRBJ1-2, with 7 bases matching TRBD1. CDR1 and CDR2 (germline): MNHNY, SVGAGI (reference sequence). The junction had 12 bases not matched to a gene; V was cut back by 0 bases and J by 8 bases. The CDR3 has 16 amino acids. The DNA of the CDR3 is TGTGCCAGCAGTTACTCGACAGGGAATTCAGCAGGGGGCTACACCTTC. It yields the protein CASSYSTGNSAGGYTF.

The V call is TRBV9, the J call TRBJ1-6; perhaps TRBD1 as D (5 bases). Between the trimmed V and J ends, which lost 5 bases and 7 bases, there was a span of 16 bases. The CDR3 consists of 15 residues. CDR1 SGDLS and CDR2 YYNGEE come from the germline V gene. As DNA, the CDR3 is TGTGCCAGCAGTTTTTACGGGGGGGGGAATTCACCCCTCCACTTT. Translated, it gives CASSFYGGGNSPLHF. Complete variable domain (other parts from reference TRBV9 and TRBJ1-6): DSGVTQTPKHLITATGQRVTLRCSPRSGDLSVYWYQQSLDQGLQFLIQYYNGEERAKGNILERFSAQQFPDLHSELNLSSLELGDSALYFCASSFYGGGNSPLHFGNGTRLTVT.

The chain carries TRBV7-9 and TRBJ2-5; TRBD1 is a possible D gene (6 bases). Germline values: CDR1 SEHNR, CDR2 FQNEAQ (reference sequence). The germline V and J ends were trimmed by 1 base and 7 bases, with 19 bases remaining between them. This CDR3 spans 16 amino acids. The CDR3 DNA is TGTGCCAGCAGCTTAGATGCCGGGACACAATCAGGGACCCAGTACTTC. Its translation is CASSLDAGTQSGTQYF.

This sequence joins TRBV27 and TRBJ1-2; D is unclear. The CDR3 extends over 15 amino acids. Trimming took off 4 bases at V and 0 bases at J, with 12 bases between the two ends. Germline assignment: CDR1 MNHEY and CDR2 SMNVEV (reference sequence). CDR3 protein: CASSSRLTPNYGYTF. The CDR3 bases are TGTGCCAGCAGTTCCCGACTAACTCCTAACTATGGCTACACCTTC.

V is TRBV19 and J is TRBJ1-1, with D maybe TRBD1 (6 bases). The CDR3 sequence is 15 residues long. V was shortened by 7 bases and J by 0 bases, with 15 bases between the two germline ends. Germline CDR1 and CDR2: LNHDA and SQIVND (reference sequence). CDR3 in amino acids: CASIWQQGLNTEAFF. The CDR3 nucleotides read TGTGCCAGTATATGGCAACAGGGCCTGAACACTGAAGCTTTCTTT.

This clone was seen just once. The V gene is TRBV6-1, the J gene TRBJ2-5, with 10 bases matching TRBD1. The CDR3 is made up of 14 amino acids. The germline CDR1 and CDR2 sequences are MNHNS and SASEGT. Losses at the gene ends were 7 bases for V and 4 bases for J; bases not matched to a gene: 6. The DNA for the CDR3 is TGTGCCAGCACCCGGGACAGGGGCGTAGAGACCCAGTACTTC. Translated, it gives CASTRDRGVETQYF.

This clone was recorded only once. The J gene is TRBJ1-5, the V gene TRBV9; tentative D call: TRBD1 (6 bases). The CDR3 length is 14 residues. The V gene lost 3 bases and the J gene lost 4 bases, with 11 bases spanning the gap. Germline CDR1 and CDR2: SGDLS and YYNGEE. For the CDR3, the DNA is TGTGCCAGCAGCGCAAGGGGGGGGAATCAGCCCCAGCATTTT. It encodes CASSARGGNQPQHF. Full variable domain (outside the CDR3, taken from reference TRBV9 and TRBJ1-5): DSGVTQTPKHLITATGQRVTLRCSPRSGDLSVYWYQQSLDQGLQFLIQYYNGEERAKGNILERFSAQQFPDLHSELNLSSLELGDSALYFCASSARGGNQPQHFGDGTRLSIL.

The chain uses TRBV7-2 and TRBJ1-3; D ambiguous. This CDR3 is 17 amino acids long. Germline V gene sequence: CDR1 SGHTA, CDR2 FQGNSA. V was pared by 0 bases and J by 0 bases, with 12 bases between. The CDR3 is CASSLAPVRTSGNTIYF. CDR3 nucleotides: TGTGCCAGCAGCTTAGCGCCGGTACGAACCTCTGGAAACACCATATATTTT.

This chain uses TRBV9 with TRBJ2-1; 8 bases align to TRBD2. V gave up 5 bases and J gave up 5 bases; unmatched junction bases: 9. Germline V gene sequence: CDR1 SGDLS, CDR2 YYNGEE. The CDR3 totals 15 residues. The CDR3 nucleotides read TGTGCCAGCAGTCACAGACTAGCGCGGGACAATGAGCAGTTCTTC. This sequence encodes CASSHRLARDNEQFF.